This T cell receptor (beta chain) was observed in a study of Graves' ophthalmopathy and Graves' hyperthyroidism. Study observations and caveats: The model flagged ophthalmopathy progression at roughly 71% sensitivity and 72% to 75% specificity.

The TCR beta CDR3 regions underwent amplification from RNA transcripts. Following a first-round RT-PCR that used HTBI primers, a second-round multiplex PCR was carried out. One entry per CDR3 protein results from TCRdb running MiXCR on the multiplex PCR reads. The table includes 600,000 to 950,000 distinct CDR3 sequences, around 40% detected once. CAS ≥3, NOSPECS ≥4, moderate-to-severe activity and duration under 3 months marked donors with ophthalmopathy. Diagnosis used clinical symptoms, serum thyroxine, TRAb, thyroid ultrasound and orbital computed tomography. Sampling approximately 10 ml of fresh peripheral blood provided the PBMCs. This clonotype has at least ten counts. What it binds is not known. Material for sequencing was peripheral blood. The TCR originated in an adult man with Graves' ophthalmopathy.

CDR3 coding DNA: TGTGCCATCAGGGACAGGGGGAACTATGGCTACACCTTC. Protein: CAIRDRGNYGYTF. J is TRBJ1-2 and V is TRBV10-3, with 10 bases aligning to TRBD1. The CDR3 contains 13 residues. J gave up 2 bases and V 6 bases, and 0 bases lay outside the gene matches. Germline CDR1 is ENHRY and CDR2 is SYGVKD.